This T cell receptor beta chain emerged from a study of shared clonotypes between healthy human individuals. At the level of the study: Three plates were used per donor for CD4 naive, three for CD4 memory, two for CD8 naive and one for CD8 memory. General observations from the study: Large depth notwithstanding, sorted-subset sequencing proved incomplete by rarefaction.

Regarding this clone: Its target is unknown. At the DNA level, this CDR3 is encoded by other sequences in the same sample as well.

Naive CD8 isolation took CD45RO-negative cells positively selected for CCR7 and excluded terminally differentiated effector memory CD45RA+ cells. Germline values: CDR1 MNHEY, CDR2 SMNVEV (reference sequence). V shed 4 bases and J shed 4 bases, with 6 bases lying between them. The CDR3 loop spans 12 amino acids. TCRdb's copy holds only in-frame clones and misses some; the assay was immunoSEQ multiplex PCR. Of around 1.9 million clones listed, 85% to 95% were seen once; the top ten hold about 1.7%. The V gene is TRBV27, the J gene TRBJ2-3; D gene ambiguous. What was sequenced was naive CD8+ T cells from PBMCs. This receptor was taken from a man younger than 30 in good health. Some clones in this sample may be carry-over from other donors' samples. The CDR3 protein is CASSSFADTQYF. CDR3 sequence (DNA): TGTGCCAGCAGTTCCTTCGCAGATACGCAGTATTTT.